The 6 T cell receptor beta chains below come from one sample, sequenced in a study of shared clonotypes between healthy human individuals. Profiling relied on immunoSEQ multiplex PCR, and the TCRdb table lists in-frame clones only, not all of them. The sample lists 2 million to 2.5 million clones, about 95% occurring once. Terminally differentiated effector memory CD45RA+ cells were excluded from the naive CD8 cells, which were CD45RO-negative and positively selected for CCR7. Sequenced sample: naive CD8+ T cells sorted from blood. The origin of the receptors is a man aged 18 to 30 in good health.

The V gene is TRBV1, the J gene TRBJ1-6. TRBV1 is annotated as a pseudogene. The CDR3 runs to 14 residues. The CDR3 bases are TGCACCAGCAGCCTGCGGGTTATCAATTCACCCCTCCACTTT. It is translated as CTSSLRVINSPLHF.

The rearrangement links TRBV19 to TRBJ2-7, with 8 bases that match TRBD1. Germline V gene lookup returns CDR1 LNHDA and CDR2 SQIVND (reference sequence). Germline trimming cut 3 bases from V and 2 bases from J; bases unmatched to any gene: 6. The CDR3 length is 15 residues. The CDR3 reads CASSIATGVPYEQYF. CDR3 coding DNA: TGTGCCAGTAGTATCGCGACAGGGGTCCCCTACGAGCAGTACTTC. The full variable domain, completed using reference TRBV19 and TRBJ2-7, is DGGITQSPKYLFRKEGQNVTLSCEQNLNHDAMYWYRQDPGQGLRLIYYSQIVNDFQKGDIAEGYSVSREKKESFPLTVTSAQKNPTAFYLCASSIATGVPYEQYFGPGTRLTVT.

This clone appeared a single time. This sequence joins TRBV14 and TRBJ2-7; unclear D gene. This CDR3 is built from 14 residues. Germline assignment: CDR1 SGHDN and CDR2 FVKESK. V was cut by 1 base and J by 2 bases, with 9 bases left in between. In DNA form, the CDR3 reads TGTGCCAGCAGCCAAGTTATGGGAACCTACGAGCAGTACTTC. Protein product: CASSQVMGTYEQYF.

This chain joins TRBV4-1 and TRBJ2-7, with D perhaps TRBD1 (5 bases). This CDR3 region has 13 residues. The V gene's germline CDR1 is MGHRA and CDR2 YSYEKL. V lost 5 bases, J lost 3 bases, and 11 bases lay in between. The CDR3 protein is CASSWTPDYEQYF. CDR3 sequence (DNA): TGCGCCAGCAGCTGGACACCAGACTACGAGCAGTACTTC.

In its sample, this clone was seen a few times. The chain has TRBV6-5 and TRBJ1-6; TRBD1 might be the D (5 bases). In germline, CDR1 is MNHEY, CDR2 SVGAGI. V was trimmed by 6 bases and J by 10 bases, leaving 13 bases between them. The CDR3 is 13 amino acids. CDR3 sequence: CASSPGGGSPLHF. The CDR3 DNA sequence: TGTGCCAGCAGCCCGGGTGGGGGGTCACCCCTCCACTTT.

V usage is TRBV7-6 and J usage is TRBJ2-2; possible D gene TRBD1, 6 bases. V was cut by 5 bases and J by 7 bases, with 14 bases left in between. The CDR3 consists of 14 residues. CDR1 is SGHVS, CDR2 FNYEAQ, per germline. CDR3 sequence (DNA): TGTGCCAGCAGCCAACAGGGCTCCGGCGGGGAGCTGTTTTTT. Its translation is CASSQQGSGGELFF.